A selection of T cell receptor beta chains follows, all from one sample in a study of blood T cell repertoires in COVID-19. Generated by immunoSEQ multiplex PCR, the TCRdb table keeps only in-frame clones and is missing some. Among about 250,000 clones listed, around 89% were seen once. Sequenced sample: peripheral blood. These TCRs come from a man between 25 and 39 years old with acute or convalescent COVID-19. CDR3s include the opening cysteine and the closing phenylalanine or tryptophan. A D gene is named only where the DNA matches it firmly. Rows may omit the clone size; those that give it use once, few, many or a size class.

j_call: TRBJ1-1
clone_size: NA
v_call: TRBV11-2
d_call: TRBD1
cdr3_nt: TGTGCCAGCAGTCCACTGACAGGGCGGGGGGCTGAAGCTTTCTTT
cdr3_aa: CASSPLTGRGAEAFF

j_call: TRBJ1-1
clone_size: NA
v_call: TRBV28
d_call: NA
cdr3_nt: TGTGCCAGCACCTTGAACACTGAAGCTTTCTTT
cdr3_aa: CASTLNTEAFF

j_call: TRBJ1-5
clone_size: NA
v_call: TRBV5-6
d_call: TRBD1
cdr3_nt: TGTGCCAGCAGCTTGTATAGGGGGCCAAATCAGCCCCAGCATTTT
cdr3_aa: CASSLYRGPNQPQHF

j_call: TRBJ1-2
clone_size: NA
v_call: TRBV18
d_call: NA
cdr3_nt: TGTGCCAGCTCACCTAGACAGCAGGGGAGCTACTATGGCTACACCTTC
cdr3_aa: CASSPRQQGSYYGYTF

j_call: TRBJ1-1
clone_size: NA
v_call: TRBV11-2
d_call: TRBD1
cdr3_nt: TGTGCCAGCAGTTTTACAGGGGGCGGTGGTGAAGCTTTCTTT
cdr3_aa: CASSFTGGGGEAFF

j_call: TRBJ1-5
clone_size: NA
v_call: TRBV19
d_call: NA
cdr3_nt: TGTGCCAGTAGTATAGTTCGGGGTCAGCCCCAGCATTTT
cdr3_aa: CASSIVRGQPQHF

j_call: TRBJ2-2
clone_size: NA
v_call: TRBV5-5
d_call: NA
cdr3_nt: TGTGCCAGCAGCCACCGGGACACACCCACCGGGGAGCTGTTTTTT
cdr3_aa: CASSHRDTPTGELFF

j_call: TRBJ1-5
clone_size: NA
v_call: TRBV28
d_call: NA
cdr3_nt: TGTGCCAGCAGATTAGCCCGGGACGGGGGTCAGCCCCAGCATTTT
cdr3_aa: CASRLARDGGQPQHF

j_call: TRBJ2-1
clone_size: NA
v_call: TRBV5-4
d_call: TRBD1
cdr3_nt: TGTGCCAGCAGCCTCCGGGACAGAATTAACAATGAGCAGTTCTTC
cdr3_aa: CASSLRDRINNEQFF

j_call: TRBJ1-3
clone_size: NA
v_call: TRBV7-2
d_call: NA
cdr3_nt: TGTGCCAGCAGCCAGGGTAGCTCTGGAAACACCATATATTTT
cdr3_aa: CASSQGSSGNTIYF

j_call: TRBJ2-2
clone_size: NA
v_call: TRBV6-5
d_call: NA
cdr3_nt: TGTGCCAGCAGCCAACGGGTCGGGGAGCTGTTTTTT
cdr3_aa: CASSQRVGELFF

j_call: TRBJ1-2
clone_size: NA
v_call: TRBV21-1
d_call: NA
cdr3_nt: TGTGCCAGCAGCAAAAAGTGCGTTCGGACTAACAAAAACTATGGCTACACCTTC
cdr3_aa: CASSKKCVRTNKNYGYTF

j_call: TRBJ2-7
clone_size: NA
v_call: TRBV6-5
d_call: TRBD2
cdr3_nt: TGTGCCAGCAGTTACGGCGGGGGGGCAGGTGAGCAGTACTTC
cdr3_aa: CASSYGGGAGEQYF

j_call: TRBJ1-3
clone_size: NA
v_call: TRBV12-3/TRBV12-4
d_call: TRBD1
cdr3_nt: TGTGCCAGCAGTCGACAGGGGAACACCATATATTTT
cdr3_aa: CASSRQGNTIYF

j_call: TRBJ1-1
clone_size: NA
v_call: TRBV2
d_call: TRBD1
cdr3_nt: TGTGCCAGCAGTAAACAGGGGCGTGACACTGAAGCTTTCTTT
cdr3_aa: CASSKQGRDTEAFF

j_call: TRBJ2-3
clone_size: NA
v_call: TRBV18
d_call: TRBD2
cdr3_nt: TGTGCCAGCTCCAGAGCGGGAGAGAGCACAGATACGCAGTATTTT
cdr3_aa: CASSRAGESTDTQYF

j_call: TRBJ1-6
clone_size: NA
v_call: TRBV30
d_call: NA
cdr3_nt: TGTGCCTGGAGTGTATTCGGACAGTATAATTCACCCCTCCACTTT
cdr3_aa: CAWSVFGQYNSPLHF

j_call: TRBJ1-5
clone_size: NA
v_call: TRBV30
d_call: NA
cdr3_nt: TGTGCCTGGAGTGGTACGGGAGGGATACAGCCCCAGCATTTT
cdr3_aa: CAWSGTGGIQPQHF

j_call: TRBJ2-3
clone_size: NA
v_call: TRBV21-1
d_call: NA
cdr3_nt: TGTGCCAGCAGCAAAGGCGACAGGCAACACACAGATACGCAGTATTTT
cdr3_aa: CASSKGDRQHTDTQYF

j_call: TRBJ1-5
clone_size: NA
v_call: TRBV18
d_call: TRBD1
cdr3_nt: TGTGCCAGCTCGTCACAGGGGTATAGCAATCAGCCCCAGCATTTT
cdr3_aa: CASSSQGYSNQPQHF

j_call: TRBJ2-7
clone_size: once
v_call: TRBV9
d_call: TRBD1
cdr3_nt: TGTGCCAGCAGCGTAGCTGGGACAGACTACGAGCAGTACTTC
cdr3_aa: CASSVAGTDYEQYF

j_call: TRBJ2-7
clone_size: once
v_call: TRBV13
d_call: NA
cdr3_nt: TGTGCCAGCAGCCGAGGTGTCTACGAGCAGTACTTC
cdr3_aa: CASSRGVYEQYF

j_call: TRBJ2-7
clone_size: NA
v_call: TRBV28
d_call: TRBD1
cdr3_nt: TGTGCCAGCAGGGCGGGACAGGATTATTACGAGCAGTACTTC
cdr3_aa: CASRAGQDYYEQYF

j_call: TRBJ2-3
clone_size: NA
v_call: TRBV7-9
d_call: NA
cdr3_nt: TGTGCCAGCGAAAAAAAGCACACAGATACGCAGTATTTT
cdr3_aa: CASEKKHTDTQYF

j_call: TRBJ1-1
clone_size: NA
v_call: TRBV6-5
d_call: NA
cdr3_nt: TGTGCCAGCAGTTACTCGAAGGGGCTGAACACTGAAGCTTTCTTT
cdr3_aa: CASSYSKGLNTEAFF